These T cell receptor beta chains were read from a single sample in a study of cytomegalovirus exposure and HLA in healthy donors. The protocol was immunoSEQ multiplex PCR, while the TCRdb copy is restricted to in-frame clones and leaves out a portion. The table shows about 150,000 clones, with about 83% occurring only once. Sequenced: PBMCs. All receptors derive from a man aged 35 to 55 in good health and CMV-seropositive. Both conserved end residues are part of each CDR3. Each record gives: CDR3 protein, J gene, V gene.

CDR3aa: CASSYSPSGHLYEQYF; j_gene: TRBJ2-7; v_gene: TRBV6-6
CDR3aa: CASTRDRNTGELFF; j_gene: TRBJ2-2; v_gene: TRBV6-5
CDR3aa: CASSQDRVRANEQFF; j_gene: TRBJ2-1; v_gene: TRBV14
CDR3aa: CAIVDRGNTEAFF; j_gene: TRBJ1-1; v_gene: TRBV28
CDR3aa: CASSLDSSTDTQYF; j_gene: TRBJ2-3; v_gene: TRBV7-8
CDR3aa: CASRSQGSTGELFF; j_gene: TRBJ2-2; v_gene: TRBV7-3
CDR3aa: CSDQRGIGETQYF; j_gene: TRBJ2-5; v_gene: TRBV29-1
CDR3aa: CASRQNPSYEQYF; j_gene: TRBJ2-7; v_gene: TRBV6-5
CDR3aa: CASSLSGMFETQYF; j_gene: TRBJ2-5; v_gene: TRBV7-7
CDR3aa: CASSLYNSPLHF; j_gene: TRBJ1-6; v_gene: TRBV27
CDR3aa: CASSPIETGVADTQYF; j_gene: TRBJ2-3; v_gene: TRBV18
CDR3aa: CASSLLYEQYF; j_gene: TRBJ2-7; v_gene: TRBV28
CDR3aa: CASSLSLQAYEQYF; j_gene: -; v_gene: TRBV27
CDR3aa: CASSLTGQGQETQYF; j_gene: TRBJ2-5; v_gene: TRBV5-1
CDR3aa: CASSRFRRAAHDRSGYTF; j_gene: TRBJ1-2; v_gene: TRBV28
CDR3aa: CASSANGYEQYF; j_gene: TRBJ2-7; v_gene: TRBV2